This record covers a single T cell receptor beta chain. Its antigen is not known. This entry is derived from a study of T cell clonotyping in hematopoietic cell transplantation. Study overall: Recipients were bled about 28 days pretransplant and at posttransplant days 30, 100, 180. The study, taken as a whole, reports: At the given depth, recipient repertoires were over 95% de novo clonotypes. After transplant, recipient diversity fell while pathologically expanded clonotypes grew through day 180.

There are 14 residues in the CDR3. Trimming stripped 5 bases from V and 6 bases from J, with 15 bases between. Germline loops: CDR1 SGHTA, CDR2 FQGNSA. The data were produced by immunoSEQ multiplex PCR, yet TCRdb's version contains in-frame clones alone and is incomplete. The sample gives roughly 15,000 clones, around 62% of which show up once; roughly 10% is in the top ten. The source material was PBMCs. This chain connects TRBV7-2 to TRBJ2-3, with D possibly TRBD1 on 5 matching bases. This receptor was obtained from a human donor who either received an allogeneic hematopoietic cell transplant for a myeloid malignancy or was a related donor (not recorded which). Some clones in this sample may be carry-over from other donors' samples. In DNA, the CDR3 is TGTGCCAGCAGCCGCCCGTTCGCAGGGGATACGCAGTATTTT. Translated, it gives CASSRPFAGDTQYF. The whole variable domain, remainder taken from reference TRBV7-2 and TRBJ2-3, is GAGVSQSPSNKVTEKGKDVELRCDPISGHTALYWYRQSLGQGLEFLIYFQGNSAPDKSGLPSDRFSAERTGGSVSTLTIQRTQQEDSAVYLCASSRPFAGDTQYFGPGTRLTVL.